The 15 T cell receptor beta chains below come from one sample, sequenced in a study of T cell repertoires in cytomegalovirus infection. These receptors' antigens are unknown. In TCRdb, the reads were re-called with MiXCR into one record per CDR3 protein. The sample contains 40,000 to 60,000 distinct CDR3 sequences, about a fifth of which appear only once. The sequenced sample was CD8+ T cells from cultured PBMCs, obtained from culture after CMV antigen stimulation. These receptors were obtained from a human donor in good health (CMV status not recorded). Some clones in this sample may be carry-over from other donors' samples.

This clonotype was observed a few times. The V and J genes are TRBV7-4 and TRBJ1-1, with D maybe TRBD1 (6 bases). Germline CDR1 reads SGHVT; CDR2 reads SQSDAQ. V lost 0 bases to trimming and J lost 6 bases, with 11 bases between them. The CDR3 sequence is 14 residues long. DNA for the CDR3: TGTGCCAGCAGCTTAGCCCAGGGGCTAGCTGAAGCTTTCTTT. This gives the protein CASSLAQGLAEAFF.

There are a few counts of this clonotype. The chain recombines TRBV7-6 with TRBJ2-7; no clear D. V was clipped by 2 bases and J by 0 bases, with 11 bases between them. This CDR3 contains 15 residues. CDR1 and CDR2 from the germline V gene are SGHVS and FNYEAQ. DNA of the CDR3: TGTGCCAGCAGCTTATGGTCATCGAGCTCCTACGAGCAGTACTTC. Protein product: CASSLWSSSSYEQYF.

CDR3 DNA sequence: TGCGCCAGCAGCCAGGAGTTACAGGATCTCTATGGCTACACCTTC. It yields the protein CASSQELQDLYGYTF. This chain connects TRBV4-3 to TRBJ1-2; possible D gene TRBD1, 5 bases. This CDR3 is built from 15 residues. Trimming pared 3 bases from V and 4 bases from J, leaving 15 bases between. Looked up from germline, CDR1 is LGHNA and CDR2 is YSLEER.

The rearrangement joins TRBV28 to TRBJ2-1; a weak D match, TRBD1 (6 bases). Trimming pared 1 base from V and 5 bases from J, leaving 9 bases between. Per the germline V gene, CDR1 is MDHEN and CDR2 is SYDVKM. The length of the CDR3 is 14 residues. CDR3 coding DNA: TGTGCCAGCAGTTTATACTCAGGGGACAATGAGCAGTTCTTC. Translation: CASSLYSGDNEQFF.

The chain couples TRBV4-3 to TRBJ2-1, with unresolved D. Trimming removed 1 base from V and 4 bases from J, with 8 bases in between. Germline lookup yields CDR1 LGHNA and CDR2 YSLEER. The length of the CDR3 is 14 residues. The CDR3 here is CASSQGPGYNEQFF. CDR3 in DNA: TGCGCCAGCAGCCAAGGCCCCGGTTACAATGAGCAGTTCTTC.

The chain links TRBV12-3 or TRBV12-4 to TRBJ2-3; D is undetermined. The germline V and J ends were trimmed by 6 bases and 1 base, with 11 bases remaining between them. The CDR3 sequence is 14 residues long. CDR3 DNA sequence: TGTGCCAGCAGCCCACACGAGGGCACAGATACGCAGTATTTT. It codes for CASSPHEGTDTQYF.

As DNA, the CDR3 is TGTGCCAGCAGCTTATTTGCAGGCCAGCAAGAGACCCAGTACTTC. Protein: CASSLFAGQQETQYF. The chain joins TRBV7-2 to TRBJ2-5; D is unclear. Per germline, CDR1 SGHTA and CDR2 FQGNSA. V dropped 2 bases and J dropped 2 bases, with 12 bases sitting between them. The CDR3 runs 15 residues.

J is TRBJ1-1 and V is TRBV7-9, with D perhaps matching TRBD1 (6 bases). The CDR3 sequence is 12 residues long. With 2 bases removed from V and 8 bases from J, the gap between germline ends came to 9 bases. Germline V gene sequence: CDR1 SEHNR, CDR2 FQNEAQ (reference sequence). The CDR3 DNA sequence: TGTGCCAGCAGCTTAAGACAGGCGGAAGCTTTCTTT. As protein: CASSLRQAEAFF.

This chain connects TRBV20-1 to TRBJ2-1, with TRBD2 identical over 12 bases. The CDR3 runs to 14 residues. The V and J ends lost 1 base and 13 bases, in that order; junction bases with no gene match: 8. The germline V gene has CDR1 DFQATT and CDR2 SNEGSKA (reference sequence). The CDR3 coding sequence is TGCAGTGCTAGAGGGCTAGCGGGGGGGTTGGAACAGTTCTTC. Encoded protein: CSARGLAGGLEQFF.

This clonotype was found many times. The chain employs TRBV7-6 and TRBJ2-1; 8 nucleotides agree with TRBD2. With V trimmed by 2 bases and J by 6 bases, 6 bases remained unmatched. CDR3 length equals 15 residues. Germline CDR1 and CDR2: SGHVS and FNYEAQ. CDR3 in amino acids: CASSLREGTPNEQFF. CDR3 bases: TGTGCCAGCAGCTTACGGGAGGGAACCCCCAATGAGCAGTTCTTC.

J is TRBJ1-5 and V is TRBV9; D is uncertain. Germline-derived CDR1 and CDR2 are SGDLS and YYNGEE. Trimming shortened V by 4 bases and J by 1 base, and 6 bases separated the two germline ends. This CDR3 region has 13 residues. The CDR3 coding sequence is TGTGCCAGCAGCCTGAGCAGCAATCAGCCCCAGCATTTT. This translates into CASSLSSNQPQHF.

The V call is TRBV12-3 or TRBV12-4, the J call TRBJ2-2; no reliable D call. There are 17 residues in the CDR3. Between the trimmed V and J ends, which lost 3 bases and 0 bases, there was a span of 14 bases. CDR3 sequence reads: CASSLVGTFANTGELFF. The CDR3 DNA sequence: TGTGCCAGCAGTTTGGTAGGCACGTTCGCGAACACCGGGGAGCTGTTTTTT.

CDR3 nucleotides: TGTGCCAGCAGTTTAATTCCCCGGGACTCGACCTACACAGATACGCAGTATTTT. Its protein is CASSLIPRDSTYTDTQYF. The chain links TRBV27 to TRBJ2-3, with a weak D call TRBD2 (6 bases). The CDR3 spans 18 residues. Trimming pared 2 bases from V and 2 bases from J, leaving 20 bases between. The germline V gene has CDR1 MNHEY and CDR2 SMNVEV (reference sequence).

This clonotype was observed a few times. Germline is not matched at one junction end, which may reflect a read error. This chain connects TRBV11-1 to TRBJ1-1; D is possibly TRBD1 (6 bases). This CDR3 spans 13 amino acids. Germline CDR1 is SGHAT and CDR2 is FQDESV (reference sequence). The DNA of the CDR3 is TGTGCTAGCAGTTCGGGGGGGCACACTGAAGCTTTCTTT. This encodes CASSSGGHTEAFF.

In this sample, this clonotype turned up a few times. The rearrangement joins TRBV23-1 to TRBJ2-1; 9 nucleotides match TRBD2. TRBV23-1 is an ORF, with its function uncertain. V shed 8 bases and J 4 bases; nucleotides not matched to a gene: 12. The CDR3 covers 16 residues. CDR3 nucleotide sequence: TGCGCCAGCTTTCAGACTAGCGGTGCAGCATACAATGAGCAGTTCTTC. Residues: CASFQTSGAAYNEQFF.